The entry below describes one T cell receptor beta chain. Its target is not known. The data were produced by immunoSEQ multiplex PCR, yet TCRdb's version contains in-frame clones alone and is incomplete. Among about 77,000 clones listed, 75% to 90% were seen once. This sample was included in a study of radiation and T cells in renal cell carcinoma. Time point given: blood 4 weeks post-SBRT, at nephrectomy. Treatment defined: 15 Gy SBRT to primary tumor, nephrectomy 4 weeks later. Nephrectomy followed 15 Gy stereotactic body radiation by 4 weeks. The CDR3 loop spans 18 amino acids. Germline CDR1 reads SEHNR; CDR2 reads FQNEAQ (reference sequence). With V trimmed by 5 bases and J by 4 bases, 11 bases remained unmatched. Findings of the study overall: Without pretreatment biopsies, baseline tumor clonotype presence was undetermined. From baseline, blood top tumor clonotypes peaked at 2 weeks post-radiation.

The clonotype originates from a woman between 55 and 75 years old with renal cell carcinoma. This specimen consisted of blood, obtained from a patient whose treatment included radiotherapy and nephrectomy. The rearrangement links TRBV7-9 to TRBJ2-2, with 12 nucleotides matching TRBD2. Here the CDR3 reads CASSDGSSGRAITGELFF. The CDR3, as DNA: TGTGCCAGCAGCGACGGGTCTAGCGGGAGGGCGATCACCGGGGAGCTGTTTTTT.